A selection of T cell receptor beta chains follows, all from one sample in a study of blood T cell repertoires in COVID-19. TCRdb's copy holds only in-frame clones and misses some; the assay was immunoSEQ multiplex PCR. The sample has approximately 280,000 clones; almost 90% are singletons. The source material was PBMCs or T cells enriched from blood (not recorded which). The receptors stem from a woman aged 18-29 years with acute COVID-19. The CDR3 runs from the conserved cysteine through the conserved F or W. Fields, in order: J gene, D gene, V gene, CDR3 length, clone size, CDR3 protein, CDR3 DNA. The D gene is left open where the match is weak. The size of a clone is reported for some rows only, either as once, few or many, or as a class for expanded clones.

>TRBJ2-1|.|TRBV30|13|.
CAYGADSYNEQFF
TGTGCCTACGGAGCGGATTCCTACAATGAGCAGTTCTTC
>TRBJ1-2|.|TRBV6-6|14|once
CASTHTDNSYGYTF
TGTGCCAGTACCCATACGGACAATTCTTATGGCTACACCTTC
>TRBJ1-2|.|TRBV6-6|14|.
CASSPPQGFSGYTF
TGTGCCAGCAGCCCCCCCCAGGGTTTCTCTGGCTACACCTTC
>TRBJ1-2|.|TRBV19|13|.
CATQSGRIYGYTF
TGTGCCACCCAATCCGGTAGAATCTATGGCTACACCTTC
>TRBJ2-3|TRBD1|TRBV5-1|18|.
CARSLGGQGALGTDTQYF
TGCGCCCGCAGCTTGGGGGGACAGGGGGCGTTGGGCACAGATACGCAGTATTTT
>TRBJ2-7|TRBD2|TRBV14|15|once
CASSQDLSGRGEQYF
TGTGCCAGCAGCCAAGATCTTAGCGGGAGGGGCGAGCAGTACTTC
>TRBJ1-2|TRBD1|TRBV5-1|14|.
CASSLEQGAGGYTF
TGCGCCAGCAGCTTGGAACAGGGGGCTGGTGGCTACACCTTC
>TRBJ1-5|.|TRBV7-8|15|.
CASSLGPAQGQPQHF
TGTGCCAGCAGCCTAGGGCCCGCGCAGGGGCAGCCCCAGCATTTT
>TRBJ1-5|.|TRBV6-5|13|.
CASSRQVNQPQHF
TGTGCCAGCAGTAGGCAGGTGAATCAGCCCCAGCATTTT
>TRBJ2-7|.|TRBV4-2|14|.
CASGTADPPYEQYF
TGTGCCAGCGGAACAGCGGACCCCCCCTACGAGCAGTACTTC
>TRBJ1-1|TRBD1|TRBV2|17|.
CASTQLPYRGQVTEAFF
TGTGCCAGCACCCAACTGCCGTACAGGGGGCAGGTCACTGAAGCTTTCTTT
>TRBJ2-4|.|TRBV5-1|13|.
CASSGGTWGIQYF
TGCGCCAGCAGCGGAGGAACGTGGGGCATTCAGTACTTC
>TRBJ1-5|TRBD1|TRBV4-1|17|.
CASSQNRGEAPGQPQHF
TGCGCCAGCAGCCAGAACAGGGGAGAGGCACCAGGTCAGCCCCAGCATTTT
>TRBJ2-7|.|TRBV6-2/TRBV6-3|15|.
CASSYGQGQTYEQYF
TGTGCCAGCAGTTACGGGCAGGGGCAGACCTACGAGCAGTACTTC
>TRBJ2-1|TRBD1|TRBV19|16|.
CASSVGTGMSYNEQFF
TGTGCCAGTAGTGTAGGGACAGGGATGTCCTACAATGAGCAGTTCTTC
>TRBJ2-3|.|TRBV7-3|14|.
CASSQGLSGGTQYF
TGTGCCAGCAGCCAAGGGCTTAGCGGAGGTACGCAGTATTTT
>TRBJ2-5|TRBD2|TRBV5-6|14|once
CASSTPGGGETQYF
TGTGCCAGCAGCACTCCGGGAGGGGGGGAGACCCAGTACTTC
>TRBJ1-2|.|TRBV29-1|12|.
CSVEGQDYGYTF
TGCAGCGTTGAAGGCCAGGACTATGGCTACACCTTC
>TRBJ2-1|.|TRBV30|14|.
CAWSLSTPYNEQFF
TGTGCCTGGAGTTTATCTACCCCCTACAATGAGCAGTTCTTC
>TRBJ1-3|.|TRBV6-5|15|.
CASSYSSLSGNTIYF
TGTGCCAGCAGTTACTCCAGTCTCTCTGGAAACACCATATATTTT
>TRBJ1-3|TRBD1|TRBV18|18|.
CASSGGGRQGHSGNTIYF
TGTGCCAGCTCCGGGGGGGGAAGACAGGGCCACTCTGGAAACACCATATATTTT
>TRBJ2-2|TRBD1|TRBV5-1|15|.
CASSFRTGDTGELFF
TGCGCCAGCAGCTTCAGAACAGGGGACACCGGGGAGCTGTTTTTT
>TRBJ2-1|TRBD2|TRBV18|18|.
CASSPPYRLAGEDNEQFF
TGTGCCAGCTCACCACCGTATCGCCTAGCGGGAGAGGACAATGAGCAGTTCTTC